This T cell receptor beta chain was sequenced in a study of T cells in Graves' hyperthyroidism and ophthalmopathy. V lost 5 bases, J lost 7 bases, and 5 bases stayed unmatched. The germline CDR1 and CDR2 sequences are MDHEN and SYDVKM. This CDR3 has 14 residues. The CDR3 regions of TCR beta were amplified from RNA transcripts. The HTBI primer set served for first-round RT-PCR of the TCR CDR3. Using its own MiXCR run on the multiplex PCR reads, TCRdb lists one record per CDR3 protein. The sample records around 250,000 distinct CDR3 sequences, 16% being singletons. Exclusion of patients followed from uncontrolled infection, other autoimmune disease, pregnancy or lactation. This clonotype appeared many times.

Sequencing input: blood. V and J are TRBV28 and TRBJ1-4; 9 bases fit TRBD1. The sequence was obtained from a woman under 30 with Graves' ophthalmopathy. For the CDR3, the DNA is TGTGCCAGCAGTATCACAGGGGGCAGTGAAAAACTGTTTTTT. Translating it yields CASSITGGSEKLFF.